This TCR beta chain came from a study of CD4 T cells in relation to SARS-CoV-2 and coronaviruses. On this clone: Its antigen is unidentified.

Unexposed donor CD4+ T cells date from about 2011-2019, before the COVID-19 pandemic. After about 10 days of culture, CD4+ T cells were isolated. Approximately 1.9 million PBMCs per well were cultured with 7.5 to 10 IU/ml IL-2. Fresh IL-2 medium replaced half the medium on days 3 and 7. Method: immunoSEQ multiplex PCR; TCRdb's copy keeps in-frame clones and lacks some. The sample yields around 23,000 clones, about 70% seen once. Sequencing was carried out using CD4+ T cells from PBMCs, cultured in vitro. The TCR originated in a human donor in good health.

CDR3 nucleotide sequence: TGTGCCAGCAGCCCGAGGGGGAGGGCTGGGGGTGAAGCTTTCTTT. Its translation is CASSPRGRAGGEAFF. J is TRBJ1-1 and V is TRBV5-4, with D possibly TRBD1 on 6 matching bases. CDR1 and CDR2 from the germline V gene are SGHNT and YYREEE (reference sequence). Trimming took 4 bases from V and 7 from J, leaving 20 bases between them. CDR3 length: 15 residues.